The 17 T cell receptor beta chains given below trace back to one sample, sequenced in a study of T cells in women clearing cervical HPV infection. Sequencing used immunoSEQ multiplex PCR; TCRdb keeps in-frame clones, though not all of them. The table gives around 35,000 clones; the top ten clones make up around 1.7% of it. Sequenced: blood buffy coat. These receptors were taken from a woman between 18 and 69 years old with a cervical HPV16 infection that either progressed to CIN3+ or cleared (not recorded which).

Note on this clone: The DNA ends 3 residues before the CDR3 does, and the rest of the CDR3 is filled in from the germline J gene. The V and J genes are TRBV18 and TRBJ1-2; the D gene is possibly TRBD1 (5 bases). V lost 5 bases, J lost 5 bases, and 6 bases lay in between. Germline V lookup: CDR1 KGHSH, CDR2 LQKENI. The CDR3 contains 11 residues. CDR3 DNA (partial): TGTGCCAGCTCAGACAGTTATGGC. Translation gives CASSDSYG. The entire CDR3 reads CASSDSYGYTF.

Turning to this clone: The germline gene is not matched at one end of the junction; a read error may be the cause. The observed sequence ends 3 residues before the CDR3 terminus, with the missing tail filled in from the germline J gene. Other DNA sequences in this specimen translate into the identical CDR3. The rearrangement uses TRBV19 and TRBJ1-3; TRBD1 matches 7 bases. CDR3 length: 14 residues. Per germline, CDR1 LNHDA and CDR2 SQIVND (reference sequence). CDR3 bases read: TGTGCCAGTAGAATGACAGGGACGGGAAACACA. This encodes CASRMTGTGNT. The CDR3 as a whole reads CASRMTGTGNTIYF.

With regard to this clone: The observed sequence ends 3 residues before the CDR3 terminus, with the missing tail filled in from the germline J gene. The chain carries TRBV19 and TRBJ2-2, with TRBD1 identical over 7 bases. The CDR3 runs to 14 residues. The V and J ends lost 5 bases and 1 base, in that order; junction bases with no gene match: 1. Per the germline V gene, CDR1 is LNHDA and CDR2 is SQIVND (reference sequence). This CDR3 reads CASSRDRNTGELFF. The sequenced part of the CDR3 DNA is TGTGCCAGTAGTCGGGACAGGAACACCGGGGAG.

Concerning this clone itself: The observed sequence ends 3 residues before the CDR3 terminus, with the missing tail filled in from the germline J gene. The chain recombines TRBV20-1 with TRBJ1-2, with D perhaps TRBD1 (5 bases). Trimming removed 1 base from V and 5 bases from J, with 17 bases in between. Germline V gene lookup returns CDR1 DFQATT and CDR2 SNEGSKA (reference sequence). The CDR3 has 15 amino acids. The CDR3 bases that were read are TGCAGTGCTAGAGTTCAGGGATCCCTCGGTTATGGC. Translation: CSARVQGSLGYG. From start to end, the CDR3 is CSARVQGSLGYGYTF.

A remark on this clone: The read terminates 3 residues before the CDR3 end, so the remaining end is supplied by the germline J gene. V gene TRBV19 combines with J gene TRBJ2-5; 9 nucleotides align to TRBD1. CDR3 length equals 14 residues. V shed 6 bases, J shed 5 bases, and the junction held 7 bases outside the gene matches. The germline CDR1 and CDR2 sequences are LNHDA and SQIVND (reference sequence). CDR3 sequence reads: CASRTGGLGETQYF. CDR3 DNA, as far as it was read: TGTGCCAGTAGAACAGGGGGCCTTGGGGAGACC. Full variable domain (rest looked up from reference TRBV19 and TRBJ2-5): DGGITQSPKYLFRKEGQNVTLSCEQNLNHDAMYWYRQDPGQGLRLIYYSQIVNDFQKGDIAEGYSVSREKKESFPLTVTSAQKNPTAFYLCASRTGGLGETQYFGPGTRLLVL.

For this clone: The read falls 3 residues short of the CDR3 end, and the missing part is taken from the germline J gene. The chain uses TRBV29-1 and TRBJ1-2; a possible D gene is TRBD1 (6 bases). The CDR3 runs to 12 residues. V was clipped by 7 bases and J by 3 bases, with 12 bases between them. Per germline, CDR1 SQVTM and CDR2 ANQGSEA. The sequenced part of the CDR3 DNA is TGCAGCGCCGGGGGGGCAGACTATGGC. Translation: CSAGGADYG. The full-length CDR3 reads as CSAGGADYGYTF.

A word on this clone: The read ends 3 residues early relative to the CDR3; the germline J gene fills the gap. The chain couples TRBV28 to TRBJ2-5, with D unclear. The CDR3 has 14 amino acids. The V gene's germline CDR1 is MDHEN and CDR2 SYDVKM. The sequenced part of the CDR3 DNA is TGTGCCAGCAGTCTAGAGGCTGATTTAGATACC. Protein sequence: CASSLEADLDT. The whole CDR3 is CASSLEADLDTQYF. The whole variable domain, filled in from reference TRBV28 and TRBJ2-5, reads DVKVTQSSRYLVKRTGEKVFLECVQDMDHENMFWYRQDPGLGLRLIYFSYDVKMKEKGDIPEGYSVSREKKERFSLILESASTNQTSMYLCASSLEADLDTQYFGPGTRLLVL.

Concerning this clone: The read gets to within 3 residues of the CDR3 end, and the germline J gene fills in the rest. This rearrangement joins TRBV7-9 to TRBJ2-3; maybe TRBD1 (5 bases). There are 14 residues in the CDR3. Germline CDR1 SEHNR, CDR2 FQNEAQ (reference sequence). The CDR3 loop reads CASSLGRGGETQYF. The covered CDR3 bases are TGTGCCAGCAGCTTAGGTAGGGGCGGAGAGACG.

CDR3 region: CSVYGQGETQYF. The DNA read from the CDR3 is TGCAGCGTTTACGGACAGGGGGAGACC. The chain joins TRBV29-1 to TRBJ2-5; 9 positions match TRBD1. The CDR3 is cut off 3 residues early in the read; its end comes from the germline J gene. The V and J ends lost 5 bases and 5 bases, in that order; junction bases with no gene match: 3. CDR3 size: 12 residues. Germline CDR1 reads SQVTM; CDR2 reads ANQGSEA.

The sequenced part of the CDR3 DNA is TGTGCCAGCAGTGAGGACAGGGCTCAAGAGACC. This encodes CASSEDRAQET. In full, the CDR3 is CASSEDRAQETQYF. The chain combines TRBV2 with TRBJ2-5; 8 positions agree with TRBD1. With the read ending 3 residues before the CDR3 end, the germline J gene is used to fill in that end. V dropped 3 bases and J dropped 2; count of bases not matched to a gene: 2. CDR3 length: 14 amino acids. Looked up from germline, CDR1 is SNHLY and CDR2 is FYNNEI.

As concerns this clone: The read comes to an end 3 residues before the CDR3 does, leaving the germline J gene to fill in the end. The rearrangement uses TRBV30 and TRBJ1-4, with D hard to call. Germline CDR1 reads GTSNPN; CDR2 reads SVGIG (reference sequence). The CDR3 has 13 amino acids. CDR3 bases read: TGTGCCTGGAGTGGAGGGTTCAATTCACCA. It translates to CAWSGGFNSP. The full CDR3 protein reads CAWSGGFNSPLFF.

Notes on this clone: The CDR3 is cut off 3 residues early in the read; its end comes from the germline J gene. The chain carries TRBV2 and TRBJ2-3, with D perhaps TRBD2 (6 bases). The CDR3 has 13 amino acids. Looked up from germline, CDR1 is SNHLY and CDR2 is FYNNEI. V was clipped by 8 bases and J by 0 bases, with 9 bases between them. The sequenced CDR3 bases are TGTGCCAGCTCTGGGGGGAGCACAGATACG. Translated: CASSGGSTDT. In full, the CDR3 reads CASSGGSTDTQYF.

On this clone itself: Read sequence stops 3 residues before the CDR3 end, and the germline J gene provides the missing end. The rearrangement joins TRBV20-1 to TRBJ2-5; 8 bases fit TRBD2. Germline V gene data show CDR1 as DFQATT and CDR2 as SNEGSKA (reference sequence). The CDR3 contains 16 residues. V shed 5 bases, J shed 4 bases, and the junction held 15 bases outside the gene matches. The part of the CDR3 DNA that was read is TGCAGTGCTGGAGGTGGGGGGCGGGGGGCGTCAGAGACC. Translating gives CSAGGGGRGASET. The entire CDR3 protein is CSAGGGGRGASETQYF.

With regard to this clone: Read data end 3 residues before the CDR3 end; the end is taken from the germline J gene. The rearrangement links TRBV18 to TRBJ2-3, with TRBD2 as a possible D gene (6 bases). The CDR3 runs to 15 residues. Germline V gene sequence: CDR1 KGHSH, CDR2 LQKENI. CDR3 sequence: CASSPYSGDQETQYF. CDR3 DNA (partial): TGTGCCAGCTCACCCTACTCGGGGGACCAAGAGACG. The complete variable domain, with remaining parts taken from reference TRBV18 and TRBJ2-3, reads NAGVMQNPRHLVRRRGQEARLRCSPMKGHSHVYWYRQLPEEGLKFMVYLQKENIIDESGMPKERFSAEFPKEGPSILRIQQVVRGDSAAYFCASSPYSGDQETQYFGPGTRLTVL.

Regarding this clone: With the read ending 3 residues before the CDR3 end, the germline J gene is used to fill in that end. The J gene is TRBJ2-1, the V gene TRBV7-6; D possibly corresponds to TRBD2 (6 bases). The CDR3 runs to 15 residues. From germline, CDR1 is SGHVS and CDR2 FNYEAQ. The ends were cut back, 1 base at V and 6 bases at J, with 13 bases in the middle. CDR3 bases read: TGTGCCAGCAGCTTAGTTTTAGGCGGGGCCAATGAG. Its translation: CASSLVLGGANE. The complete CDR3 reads CASSLVLGGANEQFF.

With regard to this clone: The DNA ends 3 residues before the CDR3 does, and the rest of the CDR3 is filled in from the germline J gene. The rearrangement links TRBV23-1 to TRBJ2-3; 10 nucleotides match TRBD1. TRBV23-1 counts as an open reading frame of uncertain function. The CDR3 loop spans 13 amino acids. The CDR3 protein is CATQDRGLETQYF. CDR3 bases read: TGCGCCACTCAAGACAGGGGGCTCGAGACG.

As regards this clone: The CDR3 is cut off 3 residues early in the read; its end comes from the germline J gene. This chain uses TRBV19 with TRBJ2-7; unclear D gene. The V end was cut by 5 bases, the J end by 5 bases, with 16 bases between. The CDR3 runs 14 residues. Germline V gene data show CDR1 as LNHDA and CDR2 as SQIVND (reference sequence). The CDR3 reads CASSVVLADDEQYF. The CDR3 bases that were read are TGTGCCAGTAGTGTCGTTCTGGCCGATGACGAG. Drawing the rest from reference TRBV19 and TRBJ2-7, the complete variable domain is DGGITQSPKYLFRKEGQNVTLSCEQNLNHDAMYWYRQDPGQGLRLIYYSQIVNDFQKGDIAEGYSVSREKKESFPLTVTSAQKNPTAFYLCASSVVLADDEQYFGPGTRLTVT.